The 10 T cell receptor beta chains below all came from one sample that was sequenced in a study of response to subunit inactivated influenza vaccine. MiXCR was run by TCRdb on the RT-PCR reads, yielding one entry per CDR3 protein. The data show a few hundred thousand distinct CDR3 sequences, roughly 7.6% seen once. The source was PBMCs from blood, collected 23 months after vaccination. Receptors were obtained from a man aged 45 to 70 who received an inactivated influenza vaccine.

Remarks on this clonotype: One base away lies a much larger clone, so this may be a sequencing read error. The rearrangement links TRBV6-1 to TRBJ1-2; possibly TRBD1 for D (5 bases). The V and J ends lost 5 bases and 4 bases respectively, with 17 bases between them. The CDR3 spans 15 residues. Germline CDR1 reads MNHNS; CDR2 reads SASEGT. CDR3 region: CASSLRGRGIYGYTF. As DNA, the CDR3 is TGTGCCAGCAGTCTTCGGGGTCGGGGGATCTATGGCTACACCTTC.

The chain links TRBV6-1 to TRBJ1-3; D unresolved. This CDR3 has 15 residues. CDR1 and CDR2 (germline): MNHNS, SASEGT. Trimming pared 6 bases from V and 1 base from J, leaving 13 bases between. The CDR3 nucleotides are TGTGCCAGCAGCCTTTCGATACAATCTGGAAACACCATATATTTT. It encodes CASSLSIQSGNTIYF.

This clonotype is judged medium-sized (0.01 to 0.1%). The chain has TRBV20-1 and TRBJ2-3; D may be TRBD2 (6 bases). CDR3 length: 14 residues. Germline lookup yields CDR1 DFQATT and CDR2 SNEGSKA (reference sequence). Trimming removed 1 base from V and 0 bases from J, with 8 bases in between. The CDR3 DNA reads TGCAGTGCTAGAGGGAGCGGGAGCACAGATACGCAGTATTTT. This gives the protein CSARGSGSTDTQYF.

V and J are TRBV28 and TRBJ2-4; D not resolved. V dropped 7 bases and J dropped 3 bases, with 4 bases sitting between them. Per germline, CDR1 MDHEN and CDR2 SYDVKM. The CDR3 is 11 amino acids. The CDR3 bases are TGTGCCAGCATACACAAAAACATTCAGTACTTC. This codes for CASIHKNIQYF.

CDR3 coding DNA: TGTGCCAGCAGCTTAGGTGTGGGGCCACGGGAGACCCAGTACTTC. Translating gives CASSLGVGPRETQYF. The chain recombines TRBV7-2 with TRBJ2-5; D is perhaps TRBD1 (5 bases). Trimming pared 1 base from V and 5 bases from J, leaving 14 bases between. From germline, CDR1 is SGHTA and CDR2 FQGNSA. The CDR3 has 15 residues.

The V and J genes are TRBV12-3 or TRBV12-4 and TRBJ2-5; TRBD2 is a possible D gene (5 bases). The CDR3 has 13 residues. V was trimmed by 3 bases and J by 5 bases, leaving 10 bases between them. This chain's CDR3 is CASSFGEPETQYF. The CDR3 DNA sequence: TGTGCCAGCAGTTTCGGGGAGCCCGAGACCCAGTACTTC.

About this clonotype: A junction boundary mismatches the germline segment, possibly from a read error. The chain recombines TRBV7-7 with TRBJ1-4; no reliable D call. The CDR3 runs to 15 residues. CDR1 and CDR2 (germline): SSHAT, FNYEAQ (reference sequence). The CDR3 nucleotides are TGTGCCGGCAGCCTCGGGAGTTCAACTAATGAAAAACTGTTTTTT. Translation: CAGSLGSSTNEKLFF.

The CDR3 DNA is TGTGCCAGCAGCCGGGACAGGGTGAACACTGAAGCTTTCTTT. Amino acids: CASSRDRVNTEAFF. The chain joins TRBV5-5 to TRBJ1-1; 9 bases fit TRBD1. Per germline, CDR1 SGHKS and CDR2 YYEKEE (reference sequence). Trimming removed 4 bases from V and 0 bases from J; junction bases left unmatched: 1. The CDR3 sequence is 14 residues long.

This clonotype was detected only a few times. The chain is built from TRBV4-3 and TRBJ1-2, with no clear D. The V gene lost 0 bases and the J gene lost 2 bases, with 13 bases spanning the gap. There are 16 residues in the CDR3. Germline values: CDR1 LGHNA, CDR2 YSLEER. The CDR3 here is CASSQDGPPGNYGYTF. CDR3 in DNA: TGCGCCAGCAGCCAAGATGGGCCCCCAGGCAACTATGGCTACACCTTC.

The chain has TRBV2 and TRBJ2-3, with a possible D match to TRBD1 (6 bases). Between the trimmed V and J ends, which lost 5 bases and 5 bases, there was a span of 11 bases. The V gene's germline CDR1 is SNHLY and CDR2 FYNNEI. This CDR3 is 13 amino acids long. The CDR3 loop reads CASSSPQGDTQYF. In DNA, the CDR3 is TGTGCCAGCAGTTCACCACAGGGAGATACGCAGTATTTT.